This T cell receptor beta chain was sequenced for a study of blood T cell repertoires in COVID-19. Original analysis: Counts of nucleated cells, estimated from reference gene primer amplification, were obtained. The repertoire was sequenced with immunoSEQ multiplex PCR; TCRdb's copy has only in-frame clones and lacks some. V and J calls and clone size are copied from that table; D and trimming were computed from the DNA. This table has 200,000 to 250,000 clones, around 90% appearing once. The germline V gene encodes CDR1 WSHSY and CDR2 SAAADI. The V gene end was trimmed by 6 bases and the J gene end by 6 bases; junction bases not matched to a gene: 8. The CDR3 extends over 14 amino acids.

This chain connects TRBV10-2 to TRBJ2-3; TRBD2 agrees at 8 bases. The sequence derives from a young woman who had recovered from COVID-19. The sequencing sample was made of PBMCs or T cells enriched from blood (not recorded which). The CDR3 reads CASRERGGVDTQYF. The CDR3 DNA is TGCGCCAGCAGAGAACGGGGGGGGGTGGATACGCAGTATTTT.